The present T cell receptor beta chain was sequenced within a study of graft-versus-host responses after intestinal transplantation. Overall study context: Among the recipients, all got anti-thymocyte globulin induction and then tacrolimus and steroids for roughly three years.

CDR3 length: 14 amino acids. The germline V and J ends were trimmed by 3 bases and 1 base, with 10 bases remaining between them. Germline V gene lookup returns CDR1 SGHNT and CDR2 YENEEA. Findings and caveats of the study: Subjects displaying graft-donor T cell macrochimerism possessed elevated graft-versus-host to host-versus-graft clonal ratios inside allografts.

Some clones are missing from TCRdb's copy, which holds only in-frame ones; the method was immunoSEQ multiplex PCR. In the table there are about 100,000 clones, roughly 87% of which are singletons. Remarks on this clone: The antigen is undetermined.

The chain links TRBV11-3 to TRBJ2-7; no clear D. This clonotype originated in a human donor who was the organ donor for an intestinal transplant. Sequenced material: unstimulated CD4+ T cells sorted from spleen or lymph node cells, taken before transplant. The CDR3 DNA reads TGTGCCAGCAGCTTCGAAGGGCAATCCTACGAGCAGTACTTC. Residues: CASSFEGQSYEQYF.